This T cell receptor (beta chain) came from a study of monozygotic twins with inflammatory bowel disease. Remarks on this clonotype: No antigen is known for it.

TCRdb reprocessed the 5' RACE reads; each CDR3 protein has one entry and no DNA is given. Reported are some 100,000 distinct CDR3 sequences; the ten largest clones contain about an eighth. The CDR3 consists of 14 residues. CDR1 and CDR2 (germline): DFQATT, SNEGSKA (reference sequence). Study conclusions and caveats: Especially with disease activity, IBD patients shared fewer clonotypes with others than healthy twins did.

The specimen sequenced was blood. The J gene is TRBJ2-7, the V gene TRBV20-1; TCRdb gives TRBD1 as the D gene, but with no DNA this cannot be confirmed. The clonotype was recovered from a human donor with ulcerative colitis or Crohn's disease, or a healthy co-twin of an affected twin (not recorded which). Here the CDR3 reads CSAQPRGSPYEQYF.